The T cell receptor (beta chain) described here comes from a study of cytomegalovirus exposure and HLA in healthy donors. General study results and limits: Clonal expansion, a later analysis showed, was greater in HLA-associated TCR beta chains than in equally common others. By HLA locus, TCR association rates varied in a later analysis, with DRB1 showing the most and HLA-C the fewest. Accurate prediction of HLA-A and HLA-B alleles (for most subjects) was reportedly achieved from TCR beta sequences. TCR sequences were mostly rare, though some public TCRs occurred in many donors.

PCR employed 60 Vbeta and 13 Jbeta primers. Clones were sequenced by immunoSEQ multiplex PCR, and TCRdb holds only the in-frame ones, with some missing. The data hold roughly 130,000 clones, with 75% to 85% observed a single time. This CDR3 region has 13 residues. Germline V gene data show CDR1 as SNHLY and CDR2 as FYNNEI. The germline V and J ends were trimmed by 8 bases and 3 bases, with 14 bases remaining between them. About this clone itself: Antigen specificity is unknown.

This sequence was found in a woman aged 18-29 years in good health and CMV-seropositive. Sequencing input: PBMCs. The chain employs TRBV2 and TRBJ2-7; D unresolved. The CDR3 loop reads CASSTQRSYEQYF. CDR3 DNA sequence: TGTGCCAGCTCAACTCAGAGGAGCTACGAGCAGTACTTC.